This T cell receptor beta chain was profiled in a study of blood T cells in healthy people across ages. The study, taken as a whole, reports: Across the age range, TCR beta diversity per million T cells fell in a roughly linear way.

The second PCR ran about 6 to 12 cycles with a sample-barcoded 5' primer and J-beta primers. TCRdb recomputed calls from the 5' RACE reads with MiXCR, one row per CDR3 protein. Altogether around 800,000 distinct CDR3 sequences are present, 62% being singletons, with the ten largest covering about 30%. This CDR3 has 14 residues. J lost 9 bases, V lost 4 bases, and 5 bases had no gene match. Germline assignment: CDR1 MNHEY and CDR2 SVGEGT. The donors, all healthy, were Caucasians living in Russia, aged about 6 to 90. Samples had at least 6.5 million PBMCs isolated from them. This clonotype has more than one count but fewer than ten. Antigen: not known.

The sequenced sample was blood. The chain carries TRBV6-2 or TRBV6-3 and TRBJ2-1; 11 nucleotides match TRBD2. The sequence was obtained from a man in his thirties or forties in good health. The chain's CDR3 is CASSLAGGRSEQFF. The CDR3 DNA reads TGTGCCAGCAGTTTAGCGGGGGGGCGGAGTGAGCAGTTCTTC.